The 24 T cell receptor beta chains below come from one sample, sequenced in a study of blood T cell repertoires in COVID-19. The method was immunoSEQ multiplex PCR; TCRdb's version includes in-frame clones alone and lacks a portion of them. The data hold about 200,000 clones, with 82% observed a single time. Sequences were obtained from peripheral blood. The receptors were sampled from a woman in her fifties or sixties with COVID-19, enrolled during active disease.

This chain joins TRBV5-8 and TRBJ2-7; 10 nucleotides match TRBD1. This CDR3 is built from 16 residues. Germline V gene data show CDR1 as SGHTS and CDR2 as YDEGEE. Trimming cost V 0 bases and J 7 bases; bases outside gene matches: 10. In DNA form, the CDR3 reads TGTGCCAGCAGCTTGGCCGGGACAGGGGTGGTCGGAGAGCAGTACGTC. Translated, it gives CASSLAGTGVVGEQYV.

V and J are TRBV16 and TRBJ2-3; TRBD2 aligns across 8 bases. This CDR3 is built from 14 residues. V dropped 8 bases and J dropped 6; count of bases not matched to a gene: 10. Germline V gene sequence: CDR1 KGHSY, CDR2 FQNENV. The CDR3 coding sequence is TGTGCCAGCGCCAGACGGGAGGGTCGGGATACGCAGTATTTT. It encodes CASARREGRDTQYF.

V and J are TRBV18 and TRBJ1-6; D is ambiguous. The CDR3 is 16 amino acids. Germline V gene lookup returns CDR1 KGHSH and CDR2 LQKENI. Trimming shortened V by 6 bases and J by 1 base, and 13 bases separated the two germline ends. Here the CDR3 DNA reads TGTGCCAGCTCGCACGCGAGGGAGTCCTATAATTCACCCCTCCACTTT. It translates to CASSHARESYNSPLHF.

The chain has TRBV15 and TRBJ2-7; 7 bases fit TRBD1. The germline CDR1 and CDR2 sequences are LNHNV and YYDKDF (reference sequence). The V gene end was trimmed by 1 base and the J gene end by 2 bases; junction bases not matched to a gene: 17. CDR3 size: 19 residues. CDR3 sequence: CATSRGRSPRTGNPYEQYF. For the CDR3, the DNA is TGTGCCACCAGCAGAGGTCGATCCCCCCGGACAGGTAATCCCTACGAGCAGTACTTC.

Here the CDR3 reads CASSGTGVSTGELFF. The CDR3 nucleotides are TGTGCCAGCAGCGGTACAGGTGTTAGTACCGGGGAGCTGTTTTTT. The chain has TRBV9 and TRBJ2-2; maybe TRBD1 (5 bases). Germline V CDR1 and CDR2: SGDLS, YYNGEE. This CDR3 region has 15 residues. V dropped 3 bases and J dropped 5 bases, with 14 bases sitting between them.

The chain uses TRBV7-6 and TRBJ1-5; the match to TRBD1 covers 8 bases. J gave up 7 bases and V 5 bases, and 13 bases lay outside the gene matches. CDR3 length: 16 amino acids. Looked up from germline, CDR1 is SGHVS and CDR2 is FNYEAQ. This CDR3 reads CASSPLLDRGGQPQHF. The CDR3 DNA reads as TGTGCCAGCAGCCCTCTCCTCGACAGGGGCGGGCAGCCCCAGCATTTT.

The chain is built from TRBV11-2 and TRBJ2-3, with a weak D call TRBD2 (6 bases). V lost 0 bases and J lost 5, with 12 bases in between. Germline V gene lookup returns CDR1 SGHAT and CDR2 FQNNGV. The CDR3 is made up of 15 amino acids. The CDR3 sequence: CASSLDGKGGDTQYF. The CDR3 DNA is TGTGCCAGCAGCTTAGACGGGAAGGGAGGAGATACGCAGTATTTT.

The chain is built from TRBV28 and TRBJ1-1, with D possibly matching TRBD1 (5 bases). The CDR3 is 14 residues long. Trimming cost V 5 bases and J 4 bases, with 14 bases left between them. The V gene's germline CDR1 is MDHEN and CDR2 SYDVKM. The CDR3 region has the DNA TGTGCCAGCAGTCTGTACAGCGGGGGCACTGAAGCTTTCTTT. It specifies CASSLYSGGTEAFF.

The genes are TRBV7-8 and TRBJ2-5; D perhaps matches TRBD2 (6 bases). Trimming pared 4 bases from V and 4 bases from J, leaving 19 bases between. Germline lookup yields CDR1 SGHVS and CDR2 FQNEAQ. This CDR3 comprises 16 residues. CDR3 region: CASSSRSGGPAETQYF. The CDR3 DNA is TGTGCCAGCAGCTCACGTTCCGGGGGTCCCGCAGAGACCCAGTACTTC.

DNA of the CDR3: TGCAGCGTTGATAATGCAGATACGCAGTATTTT. It encodes CSVDNADTQYF. The chain carries TRBV29-1 and TRBJ2-3, with no clear D. Per the germline V gene, CDR1 is SQVTM and CDR2 is ANQGSEA. The CDR3 covers 11 residues. V lost 3 bases and J 4 bases, leaving 5 bases between the germline ends.

The CDR3 DNA is TGTGCCAGCAGTTCGCTGACAGGGAAAATCTATGGCTACACCTTC. This codes for CASSSLTGKIYGYTF. The chain couples TRBV27 to TRBJ1-2; 7 nucleotides align to TRBD1. The CDR3 has 15 amino acids. Germline values: CDR1 MNHEY, CDR2 SMNVEV (reference sequence). V shed 4 bases, J shed 4 bases, and the junction held 9 bases outside the gene matches.

The sample holds one count of this clone. This chain uses TRBV11-3 with TRBJ2-1; 12 bases agree with TRBD2. Germline CDR1 and CDR2: SGHNT and YENEEA. The length of the CDR3 is 16 residues. Trimming at V came to 1 base and at J to 8 bases, leaving 6 bases not matched to a gene. In DNA form, the CDR3 reads TGTGCCAGCAGCTTAGCTACTAGCGGGAGGTTCGATGAGCAGTTCTTC. Its translation is CASSLATSGRFDEQFF.

The chain combines TRBV6-1 with TRBJ2-5; 8 nucleotides agree with TRBD1. CDR1 is MNHNS, CDR2 SASEGT, per germline. CDR3 length: 14 amino acids. The ends lost 2 bases at V and 4 bases at J; junction bases unmatched: 3. The CDR3 is CASSEQGARETQYF. For the CDR3, the DNA is TGTGCCAGCAGTGAACAGGGGGCGCGAGAGACCCAGTACTTC.

J is TRBJ2-1 and V is TRBV5-4, with D possibly matching TRBD2 (8 bases). Germline CDR1 and CDR2: SGHNT and YYREEE (reference sequence). V lost 4 bases, J lost 9 bases, and 26 bases lay in between. There are 17 residues in the CDR3. CDR3 nucleotides: TGTGCCAGCAGCCCAGGGGGGACTAGGTCGGTCGGCACTGAGCAGTTCTTC. Protein sequence: CASSPGGTRSVGTEQFF. Variable domain in full (rest from reference TRBV5-4 and TRBJ2-1): ETGVTQSPTHLIKTRGQQVTLRCSSQSGHNTVSWYQQALGQGPQFIFQYYREEENGRGNFPPRFSGLQFPNYSSELNVNALELDDSALYLCASSPGGTRSVGTEQFFGPGTRLTVL.

This clone was seen more than once but under ten times. The chain couples TRBV4-2 to TRBJ2-1; 10 nucleotides match TRBD2. Germline loops: CDR1 LGHNA, CDR2 YNFKEQ. The CDR3 is 17 amino acids. Trimming took 0 bases from V and 10 from J; bases not matched to a gene: 12. The CDR3 DNA reads TGTGCCAGCAGCCAAGATATCAGGCTAGCGGGAGTAGGAGAGCAGTTCTTC. It specifies CASSQDIRLAGVGEQFF.

The gene calls are TRBV28 and TRBJ1-2; a possible D gene is TRBD1 (5 bases). Germline loops: CDR1 MDHEN, CDR2 SYDVKM. The CDR3 is 15 amino acids. The germline V and J ends were trimmed by 6 bases and 3 bases, with 17 bases remaining between them. The CDR3 DNA sequence: TGTGCCAGCAGAATTGGGGGGTCGGGTGACTATGGCTACACCTTC. Protein: CASRIGGSGDYGYTF.

This clone has just one count. The V and J genes are TRBV7-9 and TRBJ1-1, with D unclear. Germline CDR1 is SEHNR and CDR2 is FQNEAQ (reference sequence). The CDR3 sequence is 12 residues long. Trimming took off 1 base at V and 5 bases at J, with 5 bases between the two ends. Here the CDR3 reads CASSLGRTEAFF. The DNA for the CDR3 is TGTGCCAGCAGCTTAGGGAGGACTGAAGCTTTCTTT.

The chain recombines TRBV28 with TRBJ2-5, with 9 bases matching TRBD1. The CDR3 runs to 13 residues. Germline CDR1 MDHEN, CDR2 SYDVKM. The ends lost 5 bases at V and 5 bases at J; junction bases unmatched: 3. CDR3 amino acids: CASSDRGAETQYF. As DNA, the CDR3 is TGTGCCAGCAGTGACAGGGGGGCGGAGACCCAGTACTTC.

This clone was observed a handful of times. The rearrangement links TRBV5-1 to TRBJ1-3; 7 bases are a match to TRBD1. Germline CDR1 reads SGHRS; CDR2 reads YFSETQ. V was clipped by 3 bases and J by 4 bases; unmatched bases: 13. CDR3 length: 17 amino acids. This chain's CDR3 is CASSSVPQGDAGNTIYF. The CDR3 DNA reads as TGCGCCAGCAGCTCGGTCCCTCAGGGGGACGCAGGAAACACCATATATTTT.

The rearrangement uses TRBV25-1 and TRBJ1-2; D might be TRBD1 (6 bases). This CDR3 is 14 amino acids long. CDR1 and CDR2 (germline): MGHDK, SYGVNS. Trimming shortened V by 6 bases and J by 6 bases, and 17 bases separated the two germline ends. The CDR3 is CASRRTAFDDGYTF. The DNA of the CDR3 is TGTGCCAGCAGAAGGACAGCATTTGATGATGGCTACACCTTC.

The chain combines TRBV19 with TRBJ2-2; D unresolved. Germline V gives CDR1 LNHDA, CDR2 SQIVND (reference sequence). This CDR3 comprises 14 residues. V dropped 1 base and J dropped 4 bases, with 7 bases sitting between them. The CDR3 DNA reads TGTGCCAGTAGTATAGGAGCGCCCACCGGGGAGCTGTTTTTT. It codes for CASSIGAPTGELFF.

This clone showed up just a few times. The chain has TRBV6-2 or TRBV6-3 and TRBJ2-3; 13 bases agree with TRBD2. Germline values: CDR1 MNHEY, CDR2 SVGEGT. This CDR3 comprises 18 residues. V lost 1 base, J lost 1 base, and 5 bases stayed unmatched. This CDR3 reads CASSYYHGLAGGTDTQYF. CDR3 nucleotide sequence: TGTGCCAGCAGTTACTACCACGGACTAGCGGGAGGCACAGATACGCAGTATTTT.

The chain joins TRBV27 to TRBJ1-1; D unclear. The CDR3 runs to 14 residues. Germline loops: CDR1 MNHEY, CDR2 SMNVEV (reference sequence). Between the trimmed V and J ends, which lost 2 bases and 1 base, there was a span of 8 bases. CDR3 residues: CASSLATGNTEAFF. The CDR3 DNA follows: TGTGCCAGCAGTTTAGCCACGGGGAACACTGAAGCTTTCTTT.

The CDR3: CASSPSATGGSPLHF. The DNA for the CDR3 is TGTGCCAGTAGTCCGTCGGCTACGGGGGGTTCACCCCTCCACTTT. This chain connects TRBV19 to TRBJ1-6, with D possibly matching TRBD1 (5 bases). Between the trimmed V and J ends, which lost 5 bases and 9 bases, there was a span of 17 bases. The CDR3 consists of 15 residues. Germline CDR1 and CDR2: LNHDA and SQIVND (reference sequence). Combining the CDR3 with reference TRBV19 and TRBJ1-6 gives the whole variable domain DGGITQSPKYLFRKEGQNVTLSCEQNLNHDAMYWYRQDPGQGLRLIYYSQIVNDFQKGDIAEGYSVSREKKESFPLTVTSAQKNPTAFYLCASSPSATGGSPLHFGNGTRLTVT.